This T cell receptor (beta chain) comes out of a study of T cell changes during pregnancy in multiple sclerosis. The repertoire was sequenced with immunoSEQ multiplex PCR; TCRdb's copy has only in-frame clones and lacks some. Among 25,000 to 30,000 clones listed, roughly 91% were seen once. With 2 bases removed from V and 5 bases from J, the gap between germline ends came to 9 bases. Germline V gene data show CDR1 as SGHTA and CDR2 as FQGNSA. The CDR3 totals 14 residues. Sample: CD4+ T cells from peripheral blood mononuclear cells, taken after pregnancy. V is TRBV7-2 and J is TRBJ1-4; unclear D gene. The sequence was obtained from a female donor with multiple sclerosis, enrolled in a pregnancy study. The CDR3 here is CASSLLGKNEKLFF. DNA for the CDR3: TGTGCCAGCAGCTTACTTGGCAAGAATGAAAAACTGTTTTTT.